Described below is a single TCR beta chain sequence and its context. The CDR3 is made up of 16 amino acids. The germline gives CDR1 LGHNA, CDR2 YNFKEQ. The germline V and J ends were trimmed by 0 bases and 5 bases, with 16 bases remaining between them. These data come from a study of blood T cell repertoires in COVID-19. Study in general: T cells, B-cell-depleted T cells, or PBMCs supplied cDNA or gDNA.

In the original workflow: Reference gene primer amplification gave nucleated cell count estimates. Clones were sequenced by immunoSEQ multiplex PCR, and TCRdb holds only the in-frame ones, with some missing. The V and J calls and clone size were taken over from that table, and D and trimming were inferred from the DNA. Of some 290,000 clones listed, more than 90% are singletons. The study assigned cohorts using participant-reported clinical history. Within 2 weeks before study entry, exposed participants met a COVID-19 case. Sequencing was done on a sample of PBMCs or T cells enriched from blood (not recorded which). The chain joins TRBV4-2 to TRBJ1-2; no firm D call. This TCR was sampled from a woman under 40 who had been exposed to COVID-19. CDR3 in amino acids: CASSQERETPWYGYTF. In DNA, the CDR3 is TGTGCCAGCAGCCAAGAGCGGGAGACACCTTGGTATGGCTACACCTTC.